Following are 23 T cell receptor beta chains from one sample sequenced in a study of blood T cell repertoires in COVID-19 (dated by TCRdb to about 2020). Library preparation was by the immunoSEQ multiplex PCR assay. Imported from immuneACCESS, the table was reduced by TCRdb to in-frame sequences with V and J called. These copies leave out some clones; in studies compared against another copy, an unresolved V gene accounts for under half, and the cause of the remainder is not known. A total of 170,000 or so clones appear in this sample, about four fifths of them only once. Around 14% of the sample goes to the ten largest clones. Specimen: peripheral blood. The source of these receptors is a man younger than 35 with active or convalescent COVID-19.

The V and J genes are TRBV6-2 or TRBV6-3 and TRBJ1-3; no reliable D call. CDR1 MNHEY and CDR2 SVGEGT come from the germline V gene. CDR3 size: 15 residues. V dropped 2 bases and J dropped 4 bases, with 12 bases sitting between them. The CDR3 loop is CASSYESRPGNTIYF. DNA for the CDR3: TGTGCCAGCAGTTACGAGTCGCGCCCAGGAAACACCATATATTTT.

This chain uses TRBV29-1 with TRBJ2-7; 14 nucleotides agree with TRBD2. This CDR3 region has 14 residues. Germline trimming cut 6 bases from V and 6 bases from J; bases unmatched to any gene: 7. Looked up from germline, CDR1 is SQVTM and CDR2 is ANQGSEA. CDR3 nucleotide sequence: TGCAGCGTCGGGACTAGCGGGAGAGACTCCGAGCAGTACTTC. It codes for CSVGTSGRDSEQYF.

The V gene is TRBV28, the J gene TRBJ1-3, with D hard to call. CDR1 and CDR2 from the germline V gene are MDHEN and SYDVKM. The CDR3 consists of 15 residues. Trimming removed 3 bases from V and 0 bases from J, with 9 bases in between. The CDR3 reads CASSFRRLSGNTIYF. CDR3 nucleotide sequence: TGTGCCAGCAGTTTCCGCAGGCTCTCTGGAAACACCATATATTTT.

This chain uses TRBV6-5 with TRBJ1-1, with 8 bases lining up with TRBD1. The germline CDR1 and CDR2 sequences are MNHEY and SVGAGI. Germline trimming cut 2 bases from V and 5 bases from J; bases unmatched to any gene: 7. The CDR3 is 15 residues long. The CDR3 reads CASSYSTGGRTEAFF. In nucleotides, the CDR3 is TGTGCCAGCAGTTACAGTACAGGGGGAAGGACTGAAGCTTTCTTT.

This chain joins TRBV20-1 and TRBJ2-5; TRBD1 might be the D (6 bases). The CDR3 length is 11 residues. The ends were cut back, 3 bases at V and 5 bases at J, with 7 bases in the middle. Germline assignment: CDR1 DFQATT and CDR2 SNEGSKA (reference sequence). CDR3: CSARQGETQYF. DNA of the CDR3: TGCAGTGCTAGGCAGGGGGAGACCCAGTACTTC.

The chain is built from TRBV7-9 and TRBJ2-7, with 7 nucleotides matching TRBD1. V gave up 4 bases and J gave up 7 bases; unmatched junction bases: 1. CDR1 is SEHNR, CDR2 FQNEAQ, per germline (reference sequence). The CDR3 is 11 amino acids. CDR3 DNA: TGTGCCAGCAGCTCAGGGGGTGAGCAGTACTTC. The encoded protein is CASSSGGEQYF.

The CDR3 loop is CASSLMDSYGYTF. DNA of the CDR3: TGTGCCAGCAGCTTAATGGACAGCTATGGCTACACCTTC. The chain has TRBV11-2 and TRBJ1-2, with a weak D call TRBD1 (6 bases). With 2 bases removed from V and 4 bases from J, the gap between germline ends came to 8 bases. This CDR3 has 13 residues. Germline V gene lookup returns CDR1 SGHAT and CDR2 FQNNGV.

The chain recombines TRBV29-1 with TRBJ1-1; no clear D gene. The CDR3 is 13 amino acids. V lost 3 bases, J lost 0 bases, and 8 bases lay in between. Germline values: CDR1 SQVTM, CDR2 ANQGSEA. The CDR3 DNA is TGCAGCGTTGATGTCAGAATGAACACTGAAGCTTTCTTT. The encoded protein is CSVDVRMNTEAFF.

V usage is TRBV6-5 and J usage is TRBJ2-7, with TRBD1 matching 8 bases. V trimming: 0 bases; J trimming: 1 base; junction bases outside the gene matches: 5. Germline V gene lookup returns CDR1 MNHEY and CDR2 SVGAGI. The CDR3 is 16 amino acids. The CDR3 loop reads CASSYSGQGASYEQYF. Here the CDR3 DNA reads TGTGCCAGCAGTTACTCCGGGCAGGGGGCATCCTACGAGCAGTACTTC.

The rearrangement links TRBV7-9 to TRBJ1-2; D not certain. From germline, CDR1 is SEHNR and CDR2 FQNEAQ (reference sequence). The CDR3 has 17 residues. V lost 4 bases to trimming and J lost 4 bases, with 22 bases between them. Here the CDR3 reads CASSSTLRVAKSYGYTF. The DNA for the CDR3 is TGTGCCAGCAGCTCCACCCTGAGAGTCGCTAAATCCTATGGCTACACCTTC. Based on the CDR3 plus reference TRBV7-9 and TRBJ1-2, the full variable domain is DTGVSQNPRHKITKRGQNVTFRCDPISEHNRLYWYRQTLGQGPEFLTYFQNEAQLEKSRLLSDRFSAERPKGSFSTLEIQRTEQGDSAMYLCASSSTLRVAKSYGYTFGSGTRLTVV.

This chain uses TRBV11-2 with TRBJ2-1; TRBD1 matches 9 bases. The J segment lost 6 bases and the V segment lost 3 bases, leaving 6 bases of the junction unmatched. The CDR3 runs to 15 residues. CDR1 SGHAT and CDR2 FQNNGV come from the germline V gene. In nucleotides, the CDR3 is TGTGCCAGCAGCTTCAGGGGACAGGGAGTCAATGAGCAGTTCTTC. Amino acids: CASSFRGQGVNEQFF. Drawing the rest from reference TRBV11-2 and TRBJ2-1, the complete variable domain is EAGVAQSPRYKIIEKRQSVAFWCNPISGHATLYWYQQILGQGPKLLIQFQNNGVVDDSQLPKDRFSAERLKGVDSTLKIQPAKLEDSAVYLCASSFRGQGVNEQFFGPGTRLTVL.

The chain joins TRBV12-5 to TRBJ1-2; D perhaps matches TRBD1 (6 bases). Germline CDR1 LGHNT, CDR2 FRNRAP. V was pared by 6 bases and J by 6 bases, with 14 bases between. This CDR3 has 13 residues. CDR3 DNA sequence: TGTGCTAGTGGGTCCGGTGAGGGGGATGGCTACACCTTC. This translates into CASGSGEGDGYTF.

V and J are TRBV5-1 and TRBJ2-1; D is unclear. Trimming shortened V by 9 bases and J by 4 bases, and 11 bases separated the two germline ends. This CDR3 comprises 12 residues. Per the germline V gene, CDR1 is SGHRS and CDR2 is YFSETQ. For the CDR3, the DNA is TGCGCCACCCGAGATTCGTACAATGAGCAGTTCTTC. This gives the protein CATRDSYNEQFF.

The J gene is TRBJ2-7, the V gene TRBV10-3, with 7 bases fitting TRBD2. The germline V gene encodes CDR1 ENHRY and CDR2 SYGVKD. V gave up 0 bases and J gave up 2 bases; unmatched junction bases: 10. The CDR3 covers 17 residues. The chain's CDR3 is CAISESAGEAVPYEQYF. DNA for the CDR3: TGTGCCATCAGTGAGTCGGCGGGAGAGGCCGTTCCCTACGAGCAGTACTTC.

The rearrangement links TRBV7-2 to TRBJ2-3; 9 bases line up with TRBD2. With V trimmed by 4 bases and J by 4 bases, 6 bases remained unmatched. Per germline, CDR1 SGHTA and CDR2 FQGNSA. This CDR3 is 15 amino acids long. CDR3 protein: CASSYSGSGADTQYF. In nucleotides, the CDR3 is TGTGCCAGCAGCTATAGCGGGAGTGGGGCAGATACGCAGTATTTT.

The table lists this clone with a few counts. The chain employs TRBV18 and TRBJ1-4, with TRBD1 matching over 10 bases. The CDR3 has 15 amino acids. The junction had 8 bases not matched to a gene; V was cut back by 6 bases and J by 7 bases. Germline loops: CDR1 KGHSH, CDR2 LQKENI. CDR3 amino acids: CASSSGQGRSEKLFF. CDR3 coding DNA: TGTGCCAGCTCCTCGGGACAGGGGAGGTCTGAAAAACTGTTTTTT.

This chain links TRBV10-3 with TRBJ2-2; 12 nucleotides align to TRBD1. Germline lookup yields CDR1 ENHRY and CDR2 SYGVKD. Trimming took 4 bases from V and 6 from J; bases not matched to a gene: 6. The CDR3 sequence is 16 residues long. CDR3 region: CAISGIGTGGSGELFF. The DNA of the CDR3 is TGTGCCATCAGTGGGATCGGGACAGGGGGCTCCGGGGAGCTGTTTTTT.

This rearrangement joins TRBV19 to TRBJ1-1, with D possibly TRBD1 on 5 matching bases. This CDR3 is 15 amino acids long. Germline V CDR1 and CDR2: LNHDA, SQIVND (reference sequence). With 7 bases removed from V and 5 bases from J, the gap between germline ends came to 20 bases. The CDR3 spells CASTPRGEWRTEAFF. The CDR3 DNA reads as TGTGCCAGTACCCCCCGGGGGGAATGGAGAACTGAAGCTTTCTTT.

CDR3 amino acids: CASSARLAGGGTGELFF. CDR3 in DNA: TGTGCCAGCAGCGCCCGACTAGCGGGAGGGGGCACCGGGGAGCTGTTTTTT. The chain combines TRBV9 with TRBJ2-2; 14 nucleotides match TRBD2. From germline, CDR1 is SGDLS and CDR2 YYNGEE. The CDR3 consists of 17 residues. Germline trimming cut 3 bases from V and 4 bases from J; bases unmatched to any gene: 5.

This clone was seen at least ten times. The chain recombines TRBV19 with TRBJ2-6, with D perhaps matching TRBD1 (6 bases). V was cut by 7 bases and J by 1 base, with 8 bases left in between. The CDR3 spans 14 residues. The germline V gene encodes CDR1 LNHDA and CDR2 SQIVND (reference sequence). The CDR3 here is CASNRVSGANVLTF. The CDR3 DNA reads as TGTGCCAGTAACAGGGTGTCTGGGGCCAACGTCCTGACTTTC.

The chain employs TRBV25-1 and TRBJ1-2, with a tentative D call TRBD1 (5 bases). Trimming removed 10 bases at V and 5 bases at J, with 14 bases between. Per the germline V gene, CDR1 is MGHDK and CDR2 is SYGVNS. The CDR3 has 12 residues. This CDR3 reads CATTAGGYGYTF. In DNA, the CDR3 is TGTGCCACCACTGCGGGGGGGTATGGCTACACCTTC.

This clone was counted a single time. J is TRBJ2-5 and V is TRBV24-1, with TRBD1 matching 11 bases. The germline V gene has CDR1 KGHDR and CDR2 SFDVKD. Trimming cost V 5 bases and J 5 bases; bases outside gene matches: 9. The CDR3 has 16 amino acids. CDR3: CATSVRTGTGGETQYF. The CDR3 region has the DNA TGTGCCACCAGTGTCCGCACCGGGACAGGGGGGGAGACCCAGTACTTC.

The chain joins TRBV4-3 to TRBJ2-7, with 9 bases matching TRBD1. In germline, CDR1 is LGHNA, CDR2 YSLEER. The CDR3 runs to 16 residues. V shed 0 bases, J shed 3 bases, and the junction held 6 bases outside the gene matches. CDR3 amino acids: CASSQDIGTGNYEQYF. CDR3 in DNA: TGCGCCAGCAGCCAAGATATTGGGACAGGGAACTACGAGCAGTACTTC.